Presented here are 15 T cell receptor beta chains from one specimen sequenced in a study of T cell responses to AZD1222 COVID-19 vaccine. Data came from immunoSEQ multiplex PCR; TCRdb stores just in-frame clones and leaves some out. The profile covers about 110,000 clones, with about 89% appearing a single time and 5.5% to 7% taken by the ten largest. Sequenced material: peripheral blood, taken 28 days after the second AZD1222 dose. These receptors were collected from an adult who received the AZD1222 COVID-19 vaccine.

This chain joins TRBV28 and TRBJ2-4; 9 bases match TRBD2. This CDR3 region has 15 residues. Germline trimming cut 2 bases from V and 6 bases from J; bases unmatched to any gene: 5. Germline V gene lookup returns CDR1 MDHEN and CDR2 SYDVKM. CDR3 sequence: CASSLERGVVNIQYF. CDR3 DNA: TGTGCCAGCAGTTTAGAGCGGGGGGTAGTAAACATTCAGTACTTC.

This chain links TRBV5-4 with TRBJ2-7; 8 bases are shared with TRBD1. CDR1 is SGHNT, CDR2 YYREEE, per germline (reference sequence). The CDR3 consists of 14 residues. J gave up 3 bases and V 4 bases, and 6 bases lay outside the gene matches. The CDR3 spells CASSLEDRDYEQYF. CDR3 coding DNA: TGTGCCAGCAGCCTGGAGGACAGGGACTACGAGCAGTACTTC. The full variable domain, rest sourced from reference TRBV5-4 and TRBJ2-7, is ETGVTQSPTHLIKTRGQQVTLRCSSQSGHNTVSWYQQALGQGPQFIFQYYREEENGRGNFPPRFSGLQFPNYSSELNVNALELDDSALYLCASSLEDRDYEQYFGPGTRLTVT.

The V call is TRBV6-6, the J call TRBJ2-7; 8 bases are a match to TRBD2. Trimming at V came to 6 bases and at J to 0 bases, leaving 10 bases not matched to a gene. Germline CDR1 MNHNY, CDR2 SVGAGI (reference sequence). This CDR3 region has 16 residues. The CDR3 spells CASSYKTSESSYEQYF. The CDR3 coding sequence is TGTGCCAGCAGCTACAAGACTAGCGAGAGCTCCTACGAGCAGTACTTC.

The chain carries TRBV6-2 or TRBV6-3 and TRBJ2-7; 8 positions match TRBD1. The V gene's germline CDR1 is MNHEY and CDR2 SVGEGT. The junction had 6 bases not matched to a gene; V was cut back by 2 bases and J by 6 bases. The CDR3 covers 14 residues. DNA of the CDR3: TGTGCCAGCAGTTACGAGACAGGGGCTAGCGAGCAGTACTTC. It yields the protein CASSYETGASEQYF.

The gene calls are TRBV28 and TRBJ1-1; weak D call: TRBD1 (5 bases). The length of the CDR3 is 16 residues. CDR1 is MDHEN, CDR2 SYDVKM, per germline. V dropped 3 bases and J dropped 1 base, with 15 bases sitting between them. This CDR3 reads CASSLGLAGGNTEAFF. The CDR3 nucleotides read TGTGCCAGCAGTTTGGGCCTAGCCGGGGGGAACACTGAAGCTTTCTTT.

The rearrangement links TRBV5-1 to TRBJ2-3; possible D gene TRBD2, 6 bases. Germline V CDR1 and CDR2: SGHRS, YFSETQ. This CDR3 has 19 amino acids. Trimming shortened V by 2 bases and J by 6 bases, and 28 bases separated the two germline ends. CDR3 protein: CASSFPIRQQGGIDDTQYF. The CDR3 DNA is TGCGCCAGCAGCTTTCCCATACGACAGCAGGGAGGAATCGACGATACGCAGTATTTT.

The CDR3 reads CASRPSQGYNSPLHF. CDR3 sequence (DNA): TGTGCCAGCAGGCCCTCGCAGGGGTATAATTCACCCCTCCACTTT. This sequence joins TRBV28 and TRBJ1-6, with D tentatively TRBD1 (6 bases). The CDR3 runs 15 residues. V was cut by 6 bases and J by 4 bases, with 13 bases left in between. Germline assignment: CDR1 MDHEN and CDR2 SYDVKM.

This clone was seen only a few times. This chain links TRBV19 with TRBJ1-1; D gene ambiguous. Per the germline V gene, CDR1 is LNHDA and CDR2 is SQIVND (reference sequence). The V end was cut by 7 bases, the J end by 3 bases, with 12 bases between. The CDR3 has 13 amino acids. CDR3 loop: CASIEGSYTEAFF. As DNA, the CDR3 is TGTGCCAGTATTGAGGGTTCGTACACTGAAGCTTTCTTT. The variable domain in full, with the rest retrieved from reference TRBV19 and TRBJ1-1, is DGGITQSPKYLFRKEGQNVTLSCEQNLNHDAMYWYRQDPGQGLRLIYYSQIVNDFQKGDIAEGYSVSREKKESFPLTVTSAQKNPTAFYLCASIEGSYTEAFFGQGTRLTVV.

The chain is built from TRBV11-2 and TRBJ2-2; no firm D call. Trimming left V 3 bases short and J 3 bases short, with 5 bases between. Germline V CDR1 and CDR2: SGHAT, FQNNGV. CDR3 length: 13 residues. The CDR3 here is CASSLIDTGELFF. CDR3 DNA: TGTGCCAGCAGCTTGATTGACACCGGGGAGCTGTTTTTT.

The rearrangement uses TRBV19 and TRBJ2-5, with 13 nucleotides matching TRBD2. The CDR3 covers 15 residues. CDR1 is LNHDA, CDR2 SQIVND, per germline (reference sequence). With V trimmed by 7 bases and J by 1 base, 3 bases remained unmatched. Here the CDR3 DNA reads TGTGCCAGTACCCGACTAGCGGGGGGCCAAGAGACCCAGTACTTC. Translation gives CASTRLAGGQETQYF.

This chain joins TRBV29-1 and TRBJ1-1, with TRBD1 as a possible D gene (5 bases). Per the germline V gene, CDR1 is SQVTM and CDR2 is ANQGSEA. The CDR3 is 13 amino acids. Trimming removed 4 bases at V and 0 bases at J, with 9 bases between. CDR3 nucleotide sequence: TGCAGCGTTGCCCGGGGGATGAACACTGAAGCTTTCTTT. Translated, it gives CSVARGMNTEAFF.

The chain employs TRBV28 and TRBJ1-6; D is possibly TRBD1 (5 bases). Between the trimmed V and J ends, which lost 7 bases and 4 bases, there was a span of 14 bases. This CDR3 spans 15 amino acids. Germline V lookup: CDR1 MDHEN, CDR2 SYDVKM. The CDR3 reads CASNLGTQYNSPLHF. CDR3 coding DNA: TGTGCCAGCAACCTCGGGACTCAGTATAATTCACCCCTCCACTTT.

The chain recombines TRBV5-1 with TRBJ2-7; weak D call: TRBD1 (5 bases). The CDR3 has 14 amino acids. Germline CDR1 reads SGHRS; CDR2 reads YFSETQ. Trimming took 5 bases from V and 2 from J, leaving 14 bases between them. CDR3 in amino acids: CASRDGAVTYEQYF. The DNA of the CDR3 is TGCGCCAGCAGGGATGGGGCAGTTACCTACGAGCAGTACTTC.

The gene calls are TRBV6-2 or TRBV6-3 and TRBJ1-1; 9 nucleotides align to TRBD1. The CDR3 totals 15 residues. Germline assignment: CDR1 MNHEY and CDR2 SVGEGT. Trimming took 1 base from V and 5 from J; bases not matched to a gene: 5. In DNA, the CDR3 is TGTGCCAGCAGTTACTTGGGGACAGGGAGGACTGAAGCTTTCTTT. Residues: CASSYLGTGRTEAFF.

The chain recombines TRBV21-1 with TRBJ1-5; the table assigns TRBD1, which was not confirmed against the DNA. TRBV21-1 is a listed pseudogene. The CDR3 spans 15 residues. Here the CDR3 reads CASSQMGQINQPQHF. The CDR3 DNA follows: TGTGCCAGCAGCCAGATGGGACAGATTAATCAGCCCCAGCATTTT.